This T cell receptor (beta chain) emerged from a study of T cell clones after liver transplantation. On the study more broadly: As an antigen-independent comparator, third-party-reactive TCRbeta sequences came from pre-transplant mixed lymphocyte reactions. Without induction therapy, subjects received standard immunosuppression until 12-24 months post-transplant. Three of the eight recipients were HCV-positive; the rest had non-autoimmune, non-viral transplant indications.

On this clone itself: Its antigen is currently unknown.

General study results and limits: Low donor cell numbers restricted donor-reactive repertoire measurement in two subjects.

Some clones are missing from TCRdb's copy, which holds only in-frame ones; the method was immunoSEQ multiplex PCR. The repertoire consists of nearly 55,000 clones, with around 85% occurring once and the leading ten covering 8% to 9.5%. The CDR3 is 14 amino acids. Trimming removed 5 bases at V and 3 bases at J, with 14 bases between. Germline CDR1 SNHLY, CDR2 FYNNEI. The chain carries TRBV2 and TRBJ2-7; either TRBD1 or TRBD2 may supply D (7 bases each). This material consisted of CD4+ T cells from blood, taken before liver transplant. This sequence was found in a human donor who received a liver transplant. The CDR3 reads CASSRQGGVYEQYF. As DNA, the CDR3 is TGTGCCAGCAGTCGGCAGGGGGGGGTCTACGAGCAGTACTTC.